This TCR beta chain is from a study of T cells in Graves' hyperthyroidism and ophthalmopathy. Findings and caveats of the study: In the blood, most expanded thyroid clonotypes above 0.001 appeared as well.

Germline values: CDR1 DFQATT, CDR2 SNEGSKA (reference sequence). The CDR3 has 14 residues. Trimming took off 5 bases at V and 0 bases at J, with 12 bases between the two ends. Researchers amplified the TCR beta CDR3 regions from RNA transcripts. HTBI primers were used for first-round RT-PCR of the TCR CDR3. TCRdb reanalysed the multiplex PCR reads using MiXCR and keeps one entry per CDR3 protein. The sample consists of some 760,000 distinct CDR3 sequences, roughly 15% of them appearing once. Isolation of PBMCs was performed on around 9.4 ml fresh peripheral blood. This clonotype was found many times. Antigen specificity is unknown.

Input material: blood. The chain is built from TRBV20-1 and TRBJ2-3, with no clear D. The sequence was collected from a woman aged 18 to 35 with Graves' hyperthyroidism. In nucleotides, the CDR3 is TGCAGTGCTCAACAGCCCCCTAGCACAGATACGCAGTATTTT. It translates to CSAQQPPSTDTQYF.